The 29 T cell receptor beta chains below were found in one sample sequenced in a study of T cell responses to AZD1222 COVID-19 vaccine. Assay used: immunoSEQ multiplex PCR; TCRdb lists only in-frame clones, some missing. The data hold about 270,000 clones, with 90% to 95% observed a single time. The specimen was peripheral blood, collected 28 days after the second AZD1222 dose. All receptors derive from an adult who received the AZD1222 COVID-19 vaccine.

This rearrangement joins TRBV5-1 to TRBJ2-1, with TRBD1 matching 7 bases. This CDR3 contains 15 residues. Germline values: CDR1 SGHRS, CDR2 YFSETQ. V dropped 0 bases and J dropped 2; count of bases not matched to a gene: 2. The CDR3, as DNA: TGCGCCAGCAGCTTGGATCAGGGGGCCTACAATGAGCAGTTCTTC. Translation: CASSLDQGAYNEQFF.

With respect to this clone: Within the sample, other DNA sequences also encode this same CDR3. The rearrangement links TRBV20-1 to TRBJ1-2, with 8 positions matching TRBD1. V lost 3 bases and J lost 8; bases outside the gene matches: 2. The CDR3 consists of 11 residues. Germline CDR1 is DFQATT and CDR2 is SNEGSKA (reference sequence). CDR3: CSARTGDGYTF. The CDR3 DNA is TGCAGTGCTAGGACAGGGGACGGCTACACCTTC.

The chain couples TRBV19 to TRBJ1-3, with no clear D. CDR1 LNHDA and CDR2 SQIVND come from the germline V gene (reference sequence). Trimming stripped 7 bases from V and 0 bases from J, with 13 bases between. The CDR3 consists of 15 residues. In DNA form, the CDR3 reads TGTGCCAGTAAGATGGGCCGCAACTCTGGAAACACCATATATTTT. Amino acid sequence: CASKMGRNSGNTIYF.

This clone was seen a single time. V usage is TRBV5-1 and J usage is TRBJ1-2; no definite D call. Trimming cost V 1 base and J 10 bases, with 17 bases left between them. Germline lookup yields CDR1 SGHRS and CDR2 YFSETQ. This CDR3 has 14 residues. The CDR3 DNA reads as TGCGCCAGCAGCTTGTGGGGAGTCGGAGGACCCTACACCTTC. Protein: CASSLWGVGGPYTF.

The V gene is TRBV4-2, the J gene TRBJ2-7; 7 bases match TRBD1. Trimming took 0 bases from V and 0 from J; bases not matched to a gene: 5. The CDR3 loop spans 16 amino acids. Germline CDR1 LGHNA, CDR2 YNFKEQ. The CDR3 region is CASSQDMGQSSYEQYF. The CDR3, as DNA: TGTGCCAGCAGCCAAGATATGGGACAGAGCTCCTACGAGCAGTACTTC.

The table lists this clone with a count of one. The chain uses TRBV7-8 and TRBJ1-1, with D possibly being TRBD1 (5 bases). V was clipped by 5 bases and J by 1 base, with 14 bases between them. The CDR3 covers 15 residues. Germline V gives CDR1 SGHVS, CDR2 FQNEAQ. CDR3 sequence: CASSPGLYRNTEAFF. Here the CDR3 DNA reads TGTGCCAGCAGCCCGGGACTATATCGGAACACTGAAGCTTTCTTT.

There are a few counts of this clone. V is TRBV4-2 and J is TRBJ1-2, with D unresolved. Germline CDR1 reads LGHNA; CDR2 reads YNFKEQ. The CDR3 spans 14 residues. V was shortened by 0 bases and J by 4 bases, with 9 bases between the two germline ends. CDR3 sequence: CASSQDWGPYGYTF. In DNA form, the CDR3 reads TGTGCCAGCAGCCAAGATTGGGGTCCCTATGGCTACACCTTC.

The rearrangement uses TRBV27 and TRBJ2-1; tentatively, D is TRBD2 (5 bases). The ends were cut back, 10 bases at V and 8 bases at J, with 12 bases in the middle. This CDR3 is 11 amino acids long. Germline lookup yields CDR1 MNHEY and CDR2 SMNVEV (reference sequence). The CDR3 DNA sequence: TGTGCCACCCAGGTTAGCGATGAGCAGTTCTTC. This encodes CATQVSDEQFF.

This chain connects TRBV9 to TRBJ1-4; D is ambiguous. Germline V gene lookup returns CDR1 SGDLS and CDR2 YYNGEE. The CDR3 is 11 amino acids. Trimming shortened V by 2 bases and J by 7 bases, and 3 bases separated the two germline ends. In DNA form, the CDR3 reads TGTGCCAGCAGCGTGGTTGAAAAACTGTTTTTT. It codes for CASSVVEKLFF.

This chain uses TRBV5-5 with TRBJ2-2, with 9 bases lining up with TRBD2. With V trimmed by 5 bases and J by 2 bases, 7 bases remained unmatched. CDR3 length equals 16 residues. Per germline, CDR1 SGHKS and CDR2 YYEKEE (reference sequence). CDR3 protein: CASSYSSGANTGELFF. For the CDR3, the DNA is TGTGCCAGCAGTTATTCTAGCGGGGCTAACACCGGGGAGCTGTTTTTT.

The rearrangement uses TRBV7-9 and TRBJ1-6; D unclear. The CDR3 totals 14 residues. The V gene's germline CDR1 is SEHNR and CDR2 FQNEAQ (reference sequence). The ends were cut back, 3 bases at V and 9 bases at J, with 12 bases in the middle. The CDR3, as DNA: TGTGCCAGCAGCTTCGAGTCACGTAGTTCACCCCTCCACTTT. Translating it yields CASSFESRSSPLHF. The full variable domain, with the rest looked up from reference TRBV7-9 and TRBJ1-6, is DTGVSQNPRHKITKRGQNVTFRCDPISEHNRLYWYRQTLGQGPEFLTYFQNEAQLEKSRLLSDRFSAERPKGSFSTLEIQRTEQGDSAMYLCASSFESRSSPLHFGNGTRLTVT.

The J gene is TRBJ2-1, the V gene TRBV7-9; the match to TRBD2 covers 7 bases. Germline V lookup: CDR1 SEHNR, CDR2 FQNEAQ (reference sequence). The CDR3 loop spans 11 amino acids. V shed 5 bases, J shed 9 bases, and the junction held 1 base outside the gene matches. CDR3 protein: CASSPGGEQFF. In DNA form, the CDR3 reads TGTGCCAGCAGCCCGGGGGGTGAGCAGTTCTTC.

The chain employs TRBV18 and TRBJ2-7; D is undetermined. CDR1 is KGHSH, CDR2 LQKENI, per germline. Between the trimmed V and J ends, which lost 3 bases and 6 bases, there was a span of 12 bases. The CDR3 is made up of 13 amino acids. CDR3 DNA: TGTGCCAGCTCACCTGTGGGGAACGGCGAGCAGTACTTC. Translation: CASSPVGNGEQYF.

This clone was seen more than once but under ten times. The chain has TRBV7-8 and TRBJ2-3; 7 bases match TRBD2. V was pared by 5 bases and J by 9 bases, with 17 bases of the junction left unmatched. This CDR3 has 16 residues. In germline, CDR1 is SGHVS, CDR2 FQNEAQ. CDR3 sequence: CASSREWRGSRDTQYF. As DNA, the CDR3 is TGTGCCAGCAGCCGAGAGTGGCGGGGGAGCAGGGACACGCAGTATTTT.

The CDR3 is CASRRGAGYEQYF. The CDR3 nucleotides read TGTGCCAGCAGACGGGGGGCGGGCTACGAGCAGTACTTC. The rearrangement links TRBV7-2 to TRBJ2-7, with D maybe TRBD2 (7 bases). Germline V CDR1 and CDR2: SGHTA, FQGNSA. The CDR3 length is 13 residues. Trimming removed 6 bases from V and 3 bases from J, with 12 bases in between. The variable domain in full, completed from reference TRBV7-2 and TRBJ2-7, reads GAGVSQSPSNKVTEKGKDVELRCDPISGHTALYWYRQSLGQGLEFLIYFQGNSAPDKSGLPSDRFSAERTGGSVSTLTIQRTQQEDSAVYLCASRRGAGYEQYFGPGTRLTVT.

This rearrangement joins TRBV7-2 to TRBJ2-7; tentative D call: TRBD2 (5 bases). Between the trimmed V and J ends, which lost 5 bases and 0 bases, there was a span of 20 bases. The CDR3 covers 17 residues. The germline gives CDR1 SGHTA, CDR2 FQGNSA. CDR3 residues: CASSLPRSGGNSYEQYF. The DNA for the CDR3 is TGTGCCAGCAGCCTCCCCAGAAGCGGAGGAAACTCCTACGAGCAGTACTTC.

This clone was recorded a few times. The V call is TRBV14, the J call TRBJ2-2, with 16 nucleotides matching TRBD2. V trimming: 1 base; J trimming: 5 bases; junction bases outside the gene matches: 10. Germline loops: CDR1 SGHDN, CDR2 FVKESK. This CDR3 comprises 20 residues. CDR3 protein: CASSQAPGLAGGPRTGELFF. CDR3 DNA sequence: TGTGCCAGCAGCCAAGCTCCGGGACTAGCGGGAGGGCCAAGGACCGGGGAGCTGTTTTTT. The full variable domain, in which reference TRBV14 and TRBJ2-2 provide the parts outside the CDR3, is EAGVTQFPSHSVIEKGQTVTLRCDPISGHDNLYWYRRVMGKEIKFLLHFVKESKQDESGMPNNRFLAERTGGTYSTLKVQPAELEDSGVYFCASSQAPGLAGGPRTGELFFGEGSRLTVL.

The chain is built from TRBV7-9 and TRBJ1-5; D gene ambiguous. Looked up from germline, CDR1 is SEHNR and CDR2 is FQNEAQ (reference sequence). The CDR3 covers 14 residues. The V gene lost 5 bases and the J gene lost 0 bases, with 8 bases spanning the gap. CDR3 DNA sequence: TGTGCCAGCAGCAGCTCTCTTAGCAATCAGCCCCAGCATTTT. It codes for CASSSSLSNQPQHF.

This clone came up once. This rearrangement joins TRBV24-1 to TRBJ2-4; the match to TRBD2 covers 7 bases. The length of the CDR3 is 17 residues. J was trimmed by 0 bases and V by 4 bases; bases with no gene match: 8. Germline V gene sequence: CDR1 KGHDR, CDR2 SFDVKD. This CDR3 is CATSEAGGGIAKNIQYF. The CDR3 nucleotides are TGTGCCACCAGTGAGGCTGGGGGGGGTATAGCCAAAAACATTCAGTACTTC.

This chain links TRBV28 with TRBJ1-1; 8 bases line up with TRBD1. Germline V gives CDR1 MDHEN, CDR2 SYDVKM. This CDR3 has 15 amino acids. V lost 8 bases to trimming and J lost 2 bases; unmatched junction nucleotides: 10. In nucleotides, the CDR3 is TGTGCCAGCCGGGCCAGGGGGCTCGGTAACACTGAAGCTTTCTTT. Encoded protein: CASRARGLGNTEAFF.

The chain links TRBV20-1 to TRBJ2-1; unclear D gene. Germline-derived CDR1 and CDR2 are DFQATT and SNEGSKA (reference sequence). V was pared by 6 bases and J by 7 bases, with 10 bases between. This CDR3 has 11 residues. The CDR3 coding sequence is TGCAGTGCCAGCGAAAGAAATGAGCAGTTCTTC. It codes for CSASERNEQFF.

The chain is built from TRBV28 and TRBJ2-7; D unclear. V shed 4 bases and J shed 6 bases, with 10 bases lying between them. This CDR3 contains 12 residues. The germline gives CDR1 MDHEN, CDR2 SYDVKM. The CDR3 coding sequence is TGTGCCAGCAGTTCCCAACCGGGCGAGCAGTACTTC. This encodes CASSSQPGEQYF. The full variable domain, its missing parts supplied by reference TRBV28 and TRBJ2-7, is DVKVTQSSRYLVKRTGEKVFLECVQDMDHENMFWYRQDPGLGLRLIYFSYDVKMKEKGDIPEGYSVSREKKERFSLILESASTNQTSMYLCASSSQPGEQYFGPGTRLTVT.

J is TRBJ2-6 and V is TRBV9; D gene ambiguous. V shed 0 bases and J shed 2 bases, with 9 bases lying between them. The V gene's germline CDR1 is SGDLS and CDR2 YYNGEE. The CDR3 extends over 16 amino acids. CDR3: CASSVVPGAGANVLTF. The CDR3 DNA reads TGTGCCAGCAGCGTAGTACCTGGGGCTGGGGCCAACGTCCTGACTTTC.

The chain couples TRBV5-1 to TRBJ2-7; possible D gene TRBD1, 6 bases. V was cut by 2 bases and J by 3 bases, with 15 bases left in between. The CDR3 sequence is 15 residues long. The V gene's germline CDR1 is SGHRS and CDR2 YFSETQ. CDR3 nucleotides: TGCGCCAGCAGCTTCACAGGGAGCCCTAACTACGAGCAGTACTTC. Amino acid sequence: CASSFTGSPNYEQYF.

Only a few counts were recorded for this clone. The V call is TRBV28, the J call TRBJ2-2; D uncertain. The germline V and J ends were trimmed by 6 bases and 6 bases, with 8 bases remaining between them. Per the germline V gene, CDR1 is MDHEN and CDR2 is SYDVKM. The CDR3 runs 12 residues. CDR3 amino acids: CASRKYAGELFF. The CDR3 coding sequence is TGTGCCAGCAGAAAATATGCCGGGGAGCTGTTTTTT. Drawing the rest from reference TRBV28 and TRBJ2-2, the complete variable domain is DVKVTQSSRYLVKRTGEKVFLECVQDMDHENMFWYRQDPGLGLRLIYFSYDVKMKEKGDIPEGYSVSREKKERFSLILESASTNQTSMYLCASRKYAGELFFGEGSRLTVL.

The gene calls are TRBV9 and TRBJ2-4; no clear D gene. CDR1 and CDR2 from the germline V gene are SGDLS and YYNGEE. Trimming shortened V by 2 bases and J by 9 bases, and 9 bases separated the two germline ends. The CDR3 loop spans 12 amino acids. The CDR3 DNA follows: TGTGCCAGCAGCGTTCAGTCCGGCATTCAGTACTTC. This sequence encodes CASSVQSGIQYF.

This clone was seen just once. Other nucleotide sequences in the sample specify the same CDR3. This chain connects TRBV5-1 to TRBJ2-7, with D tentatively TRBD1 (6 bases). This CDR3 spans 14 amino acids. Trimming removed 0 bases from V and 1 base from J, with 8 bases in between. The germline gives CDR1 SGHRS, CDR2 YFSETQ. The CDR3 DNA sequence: TGCGCCAGCAGCTTGGCAGGGGAGTCCTACGAGCAGTACTTC. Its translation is CASSLAGESYEQYF.

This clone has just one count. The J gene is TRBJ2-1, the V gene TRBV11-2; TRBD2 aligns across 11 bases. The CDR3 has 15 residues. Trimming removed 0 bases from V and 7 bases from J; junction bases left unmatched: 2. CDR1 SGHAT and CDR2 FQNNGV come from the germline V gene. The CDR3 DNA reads TGTGCCAGCAGCTTAGATAGCGGGAGGGGAAATGAGCAGTTCTTC. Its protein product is CASSLDSGRGNEQFF.

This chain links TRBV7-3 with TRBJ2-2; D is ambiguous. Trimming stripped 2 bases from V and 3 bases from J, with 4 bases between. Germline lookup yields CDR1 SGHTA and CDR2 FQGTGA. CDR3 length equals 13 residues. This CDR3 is CASSLGHTGELFF. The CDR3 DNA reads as TGTGCCAGCAGCTTAGGGCACACCGGGGAGCTGTTTTTT.